The 14 T cell receptor beta chains below were found in one sample sequenced in a study of radiation and T cells in renal cell carcinoma. Indicated time point: baseline pretreatment blood. Treatment meaning: 15 Gy SBRT to primary tumor, nephrectomy 4 weeks later. Only in-frame clones appear in the TCRdb table, and some are missing; sequencing was by immunoSEQ multiplex PCR. The sample records about 59,000 clones, about three quarters being singletons. Sequencing used blood, obtained from a patient whose treatment included radiotherapy and nephrectomy. The receptor source for this set is a man aged 60 to 69 with renal cell carcinoma.

The chain employs TRBV29-1 and TRBJ2-1; the match to TRBD1 covers 8 bases. V lost 3 bases to trimming and J lost 8 bases; unmatched junction nucleotides: 6. The germline gives CDR1 SQVTM, CDR2 ANQGSEA. CDR3 length: 13 residues. In DNA, the CDR3 is TGCAGCGTTGATGGTCAGGGGGCCGATGAGCAGTTCTTC. This encodes CSVDGQGADEQFF.

The rearrangement links TRBV5-1 to TRBJ2-1, with D tentatively TRBD1 (5 bases). This CDR3 has 13 residues. V lost 0 bases to trimming and J lost 4 bases, with 5 bases between them. Germline assignment: CDR1 SGHRS and CDR2 YFSETQ. The CDR3 is CASSLGQYNEQFF. Written as DNA, the CDR3 is TGCGCCAGCAGCTTGGGACAGTACAATGAGCAGTTCTTC.

The chain uses TRBV5-1 and TRBJ2-1, with D perhaps matching TRBD2 (6 bases). Looked up from germline, CDR1 is SGHRS and CDR2 is YFSETQ. V dropped 5 bases and J dropped 7 bases, with 16 bases sitting between them. This CDR3 comprises 14 residues. The CDR3 DNA follows: TGCGCCAGCAGAAGGGACTCCGGGGGTAATGAGCAGTTCTTC. Protein sequence: CASRRDSGGNEQFF.

The chain recombines TRBV19 with TRBJ2-1; 9 bases agree with TRBD1. V was clipped by 3 bases and J by 5 bases; unmatched bases: 11. Germline V gives CDR1 LNHDA, CDR2 SQIVND (reference sequence). The CDR3 is 17 residues long. The CDR3 sequence is CASSMQVGQGPHNEQFF. The CDR3 nucleotides are TGTGCCAGTAGTATGCAGGTGGGACAGGGTCCTCACAATGAGCAGTTCTTC.

V gene TRBV2 combines with J gene TRBJ1-4; D might be TRBD1 (6 bases). CDR3 length: 16 residues. Trimming removed 6 bases at V and 6 bases at J, with 20 bases between. CDR1 and CDR2 (germline): SNHLY, FYNNEI. The CDR3 nucleotides read TGTGCCAGCAGCTTAGGACAGTCCCTGGGAGATGAAAAACTGTTTTTT. This gives the protein CASSLGQSLGDEKLFF. The variable domain in full, completed from reference TRBV2 and TRBJ1-4, reads EPEVTQTPSHQVTQMGQEVILRCVPISNHLYFYWYRQILGQKVEFLVSFYNNEISEKSEIFDDQFSVERPDGSNFTLKIRSTKLEDSAMYFCASSLGQSLGDEKLFFGSGTQLSVL.

The count of this clone is one. The V gene is TRBV30, the J gene TRBJ1-4, with D possibly matching TRBD1 (5 bases). Germline CDR1 GTSNPN, CDR2 SVGIG (reference sequence). CDR3 length: 13 residues. Deletions cut 2 bases from V and 7 bases from J, with 11 bases between. Written as DNA, the CDR3 is TGTGCCTGGAGTAGAGGGGCTCCTGAAAAACTGTTTTTT. Its protein product is CAWSRGAPEKLFF.

The rearrangement uses TRBV5-1 and TRBJ2-5; the match to TRBD2 covers 14 bases. This CDR3 region has 17 residues. The germline CDR1 and CDR2 sequences are SGHRS and YFSETQ. J lost 5 bases, V lost 3 bases, and 9 bases had no gene match. In DNA, the CDR3 is TGCGCCAGCAGCTCGACTAGCGGGGGGGCCGGATTGGAGACCCAGTACTTC. Translated, it gives CASSSTSGGAGLETQYF.

The rearrangement links TRBV21-1 to TRBJ1-5; TRBD1 reflects the table's D call only, with no check against the DNA. TRBV21-1 is reported as a pseudogene. There are 13 residues in the CDR3. CDR3 protein: CASGRDRAQPQHF. The DNA for the CDR3 is TGTGCCAGCGGACGGGACAGGGCTCAGCCCCAGCATTTT.

The gene calls are TRBV7-6 and TRBJ2-3; D unresolved. Germline lookup yields CDR1 SGHVS and CDR2 FNYEAQ. This CDR3 is built from 15 residues. V was trimmed by 1 base and J by 1 base, leaving 9 bases between them. Here the CDR3 DNA reads TGTGCCAGCAGCTTAGAAACCGGCGGCACAGATACGCAGTATTTT. Its protein product is CASSLETGGTDTQYF.

The J gene is TRBJ2-1, the V gene TRBV15; the match to TRBD1 covers 8 bases. Germline V gene lookup returns CDR1 LNHNV and CDR2 YYDKDF (reference sequence). The V segment lost 0 bases and the J segment 7 bases; nucleotides outside the gene matches: 11. The length of the CDR3 is 17 residues. DNA of the CDR3: TGTGCCACCAGCAGAGAAGGGCAGGGGGCTTTAGTAAATGAGCAGTTCTTC. The encoded protein is CATSREGQGALVNEQFF.

The sample holds a few counts of this clone. The chain couples TRBV29-1 to TRBJ1-1; no firm D call. The V gene lost 3 bases and the J gene lost 1 base, with 6 bases spanning the gap. This CDR3 is built from 12 residues. Germline V CDR1 and CDR2: SQVTM, ANQGSEA. CDR3 in DNA: TGCAGCGTTGAGAGCGAGAACACTGAAGCTTTCTTT. Translating it yields CSVESENTEAFF.

This clone occurred once. The V call is TRBV29-1, the J call TRBJ2-5; D remains ambiguous. The germline gives CDR1 SQVTM, CDR2 ANQGSEA. The V end lost 3 bases, the J end lost 5 bases, and 13 bases lay between the germline ends. The CDR3 is made up of 13 amino acids. The CDR3 loop reads CSVDSGSGETQYF. The CDR3 coding sequence is TGCAGCGTTGATTCGGGCAGTGGTGAGACCCAGTACTTC.

This clone occurred a few times. This chain links TRBV6-1 with TRBJ1-2; a possible D gene is TRBD1 (6 bases). CDR1 MNHNS and CDR2 SASEGT come from the germline V gene. Trimming removed 4 bases at V and 3 bases at J, with 9 bases between. CDR3 length: 13 amino acids. CDR3 in amino acids: CASSASGDYGYTF. CDR3 sequence (DNA): TGTGCCAGCAGTGCCTCAGGGGACTATGGCTACACCTTC.

The rearrangement links TRBV5-1 to TRBJ2-7; TRBD1 agrees at 9 bases. CDR3 length equals 15 residues. V was pared by 0 bases and J by 4 bases, with 5 bases of the junction left unmatched. Germline V gives CDR1 SGHRS, CDR2 YFSETQ. As DNA, the CDR3 is TGCGCCAGCAGCTTGGGAGGGACAGGGACGTACGAGCAGTACGTC. Translating gives CASSLGGTGTYEQYV.